Below, 21 T cell receptor beta chains from the same sample are listed, as sequenced in a study of blood T cell repertoires in COVID-19. The method was immunoSEQ multiplex PCR; TCRdb's version includes in-frame clones alone and lacks a portion of them. The sample holds approximately 190,000 clones, 85% to 90% seen once. The sample consisted of PBMCs or T cells enriched from blood (not recorded which). The receptors stem from a woman aged 40 to 50 in a cohort exposed to, infected with or recovered from COVID-19 (not recorded which).

This chain uses TRBV5-1 with TRBJ2-2; 10 bases fit TRBD2. There are 16 residues in the CDR3. With 4 bases clipped from V and 8 bases from J, the junction kept 11 bases outside the gene matches. Per the germline V gene, CDR1 is SGHRS and CDR2 is YFSETQ. CDR3 nucleotide sequence: TGCGCCAGCAGCCCGGACAGCGGGAGGGCCGCGGGGGAGCTGTTTTTT. This encodes CASSPDSGRAAGELFF.

The genes are TRBV19 and TRBJ2-7; D might be TRBD1 (5 bases). This CDR3 region has 13 residues. V was shortened by 5 bases and J by 2 bases, with 10 bases between the two germline ends. CDR1 and CDR2 from the germline V gene are LNHDA and SQIVND (reference sequence). CDR3 DNA sequence: TGTGCCAGTAGTCCAGGACAAGCCTACGAGCAGTACTTC. It yields the protein CASSPGQAYEQYF.

The chain uses TRBV19 and TRBJ2-3, with 12 positions matching TRBD2. CDR3 length: 17 residues. The germline V gene has CDR1 LNHDA and CDR2 SQIVND (reference sequence). With 1 base clipped from V and 0 bases from J, the junction kept 2 bases outside the gene matches. This CDR3 is CASSIGTSGTSTDTQYF. The CDR3 region has the DNA TGTGCCAGTAGTATAGGGACTAGCGGGACCAGCACAGATACGCAGTATTTT.

CDR3 sequence reads: CASSFPRDSRAKNIQYF. CDR3 nucleotides: TGTGCCAGCAGCTTTCCCCGGGACAGCCGAGCCAAAAACATTCAGTACTTC. The chain recombines TRBV7-9 with TRBJ2-4; 7 positions match TRBD1. Germline V gene data show CDR1 as SEHNR and CDR2 as FQNEAQ (reference sequence). There are 17 residues in the CDR3. V lost 3 bases and J lost 0; bases outside the gene matches: 8. Full variable domain (rest looked up from reference TRBV7-9 and TRBJ2-4): DTGVSQNPRHKITKRGQNVTFRCDPISEHNRLYWYRQTLGQGPEFLTYFQNEAQLEKSRLLSDRFSAERPKGSFSTLEIQRTEQGDSAMYLCASSFPRDSRAKNIQYFGAGTRLSVL.

The gene calls are TRBV7-9 and TRBJ1-1, with TRBD1 matching over 7 bases. The CDR3 sequence is 15 residues long. V lost 6 bases to trimming and J lost 0 bases; unmatched junction nucleotides: 7. Germline lookup yields CDR1 SEHNR and CDR2 FQNEAQ (reference sequence). The CDR3 bases are TGTGCCAGCAGTTTACCACAGGGGCTGAACACTGAAGCTTTCTTT. Translating gives CASSLPQGLNTEAFF.

The chain recombines TRBV6-2 or TRBV6-3 with TRBJ1-3; tentatively, D is TRBD1 (6 bases). V was shortened by 1 base and J by 0 bases, with 22 bases between the two germline ends. The CDR3 has 20 residues. The germline CDR1 and CDR2 sequences are MNHEY and SVGEGT. In DNA, the CDR3 is TGTGCCAGCAGTTACTACGAACAGGGCCCGGGCGGAGGCTCTGGAAACACCATATATTTT. Its translation: CASSYYEQGPGGGSGNTIYF.

V usage is TRBV5-4 and J usage is TRBJ1-1, with 10 bases identical to TRBD1. Germline values: CDR1 SGHNT, CDR2 YYREEE (reference sequence). This CDR3 region has 16 residues. After removal of 2 bases from V and 1 base from J, the junction contained 5 bases not matched to a gene. The CDR3 bases are TGTGCCAGCAGCTTTACTAGGACAGGGGGGAACACTGAAGCTTTCTTT. Translation: CASSFTRTGGNTEAFF.

This clone came up once. This sequence joins TRBV2 and TRBJ1-1, with a tentative D call TRBD1 (5 bases). This CDR3 is built from 17 residues. Germline lookup yields CDR1 SNHLY and CDR2 FYNNEI. Trimming removed 3 bases at V and 4 bases at J, with 21 bases between. The CDR3 loop reads CASSDLGGDGFGTEAFF. CDR3 nucleotide sequence: TGTGCCAGCAGTGATCTAGGAGGGGATGGTTTCGGCACTGAAGCTTTCTTT.

The V and J genes are TRBV27 and TRBJ2-7; TRBD2 might be the D (5 bases). V was pared by 5 bases and J by 5 bases, with 10 bases between. Germline-derived CDR1 and CDR2 are MNHEY and SMNVEV (reference sequence). This CDR3 comprises 12 residues. CDR3 sequence (DNA): TGTGCCAGCAGTGGAGGAAGCCACGAGCAGTACTTC. Protein: CASSGGSHEQYF.

This chain joins TRBV4-3 and TRBJ2-3; D gene ambiguous. The CDR3 contains 16 residues. Between the trimmed V and J ends, which lost 2 bases and 1 base, there was a span of 13 bases. Germline V lookup: CDR1 LGHNA, CDR2 YSLEER. The CDR3 here is CASSQNTGSGTDTQYF. The CDR3 DNA sequence: TGCGCCAGCAGCCAAAACACCGGGTCCGGCACAGATACGCAGTATTTT.

In this sample, this clone turned up a few times. The chain couples TRBV19 to TRBJ1-1; 9 bases map to TRBD1. The CDR3 loop spans 14 amino acids. The V gene's germline CDR1 is LNHDA and CDR2 SQIVND (reference sequence). V shed 5 bases, J shed 6 bases, and the junction held 7 bases outside the gene matches. The CDR3 DNA sequence: TGTGCCAGTAGTCGCGGGGACAGGGACCCTGAAGCTTTCTTT. Translating it yields CASSRGDRDPEAFF.

The chain is built from TRBV7-8 and TRBJ1-5; D is possibly TRBD1 (5 bases). The CDR3 length is 15 residues. Germline V gives CDR1 SGHVS, CDR2 FQNEAQ. V was shortened by 4 bases and J by 3 bases, with 13 bases between the two germline ends. The CDR3 coding sequence is TGTGCCAGCAGCTCCCTCGCAGGGTACAATCAGCCCCAGCATTTT. Its protein is CASSSLAGYNQPQHF.

The rearrangement joins TRBV9 to TRBJ2-7, with 9 bases identical to TRBD1. V lost 0 bases and J lost 1; bases outside the gene matches: 2. CDR3 length: 15 amino acids. Germline lookup yields CDR1 SGDLS and CDR2 YYNGEE. CDR3 DNA sequence: TGTGCCAGCAGCGTAGAGGGACAGGGTTCCTACGAGCAGTACTTC. Amino acid sequence: CASSVEGQGSYEQYF. Complete variable domain (other parts from reference TRBV9 and TRBJ2-7): DSGVTQTPKHLITATGQRVTLRCSPRSGDLSVYWYQQSLDQGLQFLIQYYNGEERAKGNILERFSAQQFPDLHSELNLSSLELGDSALYFCASSVEGQGSYEQYFGPGTRLTVT.

The chain employs TRBV28 and TRBJ2-7; 12 nucleotides line up with TRBD1. Trimming at V came to 4 bases and at J to 4 bases, leaving 5 bases not matched to a gene. Germline values: CDR1 MDHEN, CDR2 SYDVKM. The CDR3 has 15 amino acids. CDR3 DNA: TGTGCCAGCAGTTCCGGGACAGGGGGCAGTTACGAGCAGTACTTC. Translated: CASSSGTGGSYEQYF.

This rearrangement joins TRBV6-5 to TRBJ2-7, with 7 positions matching TRBD1. Germline values: CDR1 MNHEY, CDR2 SVGAGI. The length of the CDR3 is 14 residues. V was pared by 8 bases and J by 7 bases, with 14 bases of the junction left unmatched. CDR3 region: CASSARGLRMEQYF. The CDR3 DNA reads as TGTGCCAGCTCGGCAAGGGGGCTACGGATGGAGCAGTACTTC.

V usage is TRBV11-2 and J usage is TRBJ1-2, with TRBD1 matching 8 bases. The CDR3 runs to 15 residues. The V gene's germline CDR1 is SGHAT and CDR2 FQNNGV. V lost 6 bases and J lost 8; bases outside the gene matches: 14. This chain's CDR3 is CASSSGQGAFYGYTF. The CDR3 coding sequence is TGTGCCAGCAGTTCCGGCCAGGGGGCGTTTTACGGCTACACCTTC.

Judged by abundance, this clone is medium-sized. The chain joins TRBV6-1 to TRBJ2-2; weak D call: TRBD2 (7 bases). The CDR3 has 15 residues. Germline V gives CDR1 MNHNS, CDR2 SASEGT. Trimming removed 1 base from V and 7 bases from J, with 13 bases in between. The CDR3 here is CASSEEGGASGELFF. As DNA, the CDR3 is TGTGCCAGCAGTGAAGAGGGGGGGGCGAGCGGGGAGCTGTTTTTT.

V usage is TRBV5-1 and J usage is TRBJ1-5, with D perhaps matching TRBD1 (5 bases). The germline gives CDR1 SGHRS, CDR2 YFSETQ. The CDR3 length is 20 residues. The V end was cut by 4 bases, the J end by 0 bases, with 26 bases between. CDR3 loop: CASSAVGRSQEDYSNQPQHF. The CDR3, as DNA: TGCGCCAGCAGCGCGGTCGGACGCTCACAGGAAGATTATAGCAATCAGCCCCAGCATTTT.

On this clone: Sequence at one end of the junction differs from germline and may be a read error. The chain couples TRBV10-3 to TRBJ1-6; the match to TRBD1 covers 7 bases. This CDR3 region has 13 residues. The germline V gene encodes CDR1 ENHRY and CDR2 SYGVKD. The CDR3: CAVRQGYNSPLHF. CDR3 coding DNA: TGTGCCGTCAGACAGGGCTATAATTCACCCCTCCACTTT.

This clone was observed a single time. V gene TRBV2 combines with J gene TRBJ1-1, with 8 bases lining up with TRBD1. Losses at the gene ends were 6 bases for V and 4 bases for J; bases not matched to a gene: 10. CDR1 is SNHLY, CDR2 FYNNEI, per germline. This CDR3 has 15 residues. CDR3 residues: CASSQTGVRGTEAFF. The CDR3 DNA follows: TGTGCCAGCAGCCAGACAGGGGTTAGAGGCACTGAAGCTTTCTTT.

CDR3 amino acids: CAGNPGVTGTDTQYF. Here the CDR3 DNA reads TGTGCCGGCAATCCGGGGGTGACGGGCACAGATACGCAGTATTTT. The chain uses TRBV2 and TRBJ2-3, with D possibly matching TRBD2 (6 bases). The germline V gene has CDR1 SNHLY and CDR2 FYNNEI. This CDR3 is built from 15 residues. V was pared by 11 bases and J by 1 base, with 19 bases between.